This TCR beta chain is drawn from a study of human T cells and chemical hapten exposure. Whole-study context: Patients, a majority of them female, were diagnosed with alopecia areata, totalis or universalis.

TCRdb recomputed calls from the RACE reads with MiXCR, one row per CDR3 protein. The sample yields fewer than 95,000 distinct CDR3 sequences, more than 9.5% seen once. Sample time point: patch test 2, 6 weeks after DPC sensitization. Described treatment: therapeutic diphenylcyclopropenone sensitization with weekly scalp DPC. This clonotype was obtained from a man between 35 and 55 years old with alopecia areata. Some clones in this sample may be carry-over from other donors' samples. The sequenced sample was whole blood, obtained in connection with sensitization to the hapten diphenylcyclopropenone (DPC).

The CDR3 reads CSARRTGGRYEQYF. The CDR3 DNA sequence: TGCAGTGCTAGACGGACAGGGGGCAGATACGAGCAGTACTTC. The chain joins TRBV20-1 to TRBJ2-7, with 11 bases that match TRBD1. The CDR3 has 14 residues. From germline, CDR1 is DFQATT and CDR2 SNEGSKA (reference sequence). With V trimmed by 2 bases and J by 4 bases, 4 bases remained unmatched.